The sequence of this T cell receptor (beta chain) was determined in a study of CD8 T cells in ankylosing spondylitis (dated by TCRdb to about 2017). Regarding the study in general: To find TCR variants linked to disease, the study profiled T cell receptor beta repertoires in ankylosing spondylitis patients and healthy donors. The full study cohort was made up of 20 to 25 ankylosing spondylitis patients and about a hundred healthy donors. Peripheral blood was sampled, and synovial fluid was additionally collected from ankylosing spondylitis patients.

This clonotype has at least ten counts. This receptor's antigen is unknown. Per-base qualities were not stored, and no clone one base away is much larger. On the study overall, not on this receptor specifically: A TCR beta motif of eight highly homologous amino acid variants appeared characteristic of blood from ankylosing spondylitis patients. The disease-linked clones had a CD8+ phenotype and were found at relatively low frequencies in peripheral blood. Significant enrichment of the disease-linked clones was reported in matched synovial fluid samples from ankylosing spondylitis patients. Some of the motif variants had been reported before in the synovial fluid and blood of reactive arthritis patients, a finding that suggests common disease-initiation mechanisms.

The instrument was an Illumina HiSeq 2500. TCR beta libraries were prepared by quantitative 5'-RACE with molecular barcodes. Under the source paper's analysis protocol: Disease-linked TCR variants were identified with a new computational method built on a probabilistic model of VDJ rearrangement. TCRdb itself trimmed the public reads at Q25 with fastp, ran MiXCR and retained productive beta chains. Rows matching on CDR3 protein sequence are summarized as one entry with the most common DNA and genes. These V and J calls derive from TCRdb rather than the authors' analysis. The sample profile shows 200,000 to 250,000 distinct CDR3 sequences; approximately 11% of them were found once. The ten largest clones represent roughly 6.8% of the sample. This clonotype originated in a male donor with ankylosing spondylitis or in good health (not recorded which). The sample comprised blood, either unsorted or a sorted T cell fraction (not recorded which).

The CDR3: CASSLGAGGGTQYF. Here is the DNA: TGTGCCAGCAGTTTAGGGGCAGGAGGGGGGACCCAGTACTTC. The chain employs TRBV12-3 or TRBV12-4 and TRBJ2-5; the D call is possibly TRBD1 or TRBD2, each sharing 6 bases. The CDR3, from cysteine to phenylalanine, totals 14 residues. Of all the DNA, just the CDR3 is kept, 42 bases in frame from base 1. At the junction V is shortened by 1 base and J by 7 bases, with 13 bases in between.